This TCR beta chain was identified in a study of blood T cell repertoires in COVID-19. Study at large: The origin of the acute and convalescent COVID-19 samples was the United States, Italy and Spain. T cells, B-cell-depleted T cells, or PBMCs provided the cDNA or gDNA that served as material.

In the authors' workflow: Estimation of nucleated cell counts was performed using reference gene primer amplification. Generated by immunoSEQ multiplex PCR, the TCRdb table keeps only in-frame clones and is missing some. V, J and clone size derive from that table, while D and trimming were established from the DNA sequence. The table shows approximately 150,000 clones, with about 84% occurring only once. V was shortened by 3 bases and J by 4 bases, with 7 bases between the two germline ends. The CDR3 has 13 amino acids. CDR1 and CDR2 (germline): SEHNR, FQNEAQ (reference sequence). Sequences were obtained from peripheral blood. The chain recombines TRBV7-9 with TRBJ1-5; possible D gene TRBD1, 5 bases. This receptor was identified in a woman in her forties or fifties with acute or convalescent COVID-19. CDR3 sequence (DNA): TGTGCCAGCAGCTTTGGGGCAAATCAGCCCCAGCATTTT. This gives the protein CASSFGANQPQHF.